The sequence of this T cell receptor beta chain was determined in a study of blood T cell repertoires in COVID-19. One Seattle source followed patients from active infection through their disease course. Clones were read by immunoSEQ multiplex PCR, and TCRdb kept only the in-frame ones, dropping some. Of about 260,000 clones in the sample, approximately 88% were seen once. Germline V gene lookup returns CDR1 SGHAT and CDR2 FQNNGV. With V trimmed by 4 bases and J by 5 bases, 7 bases remained unmatched. The CDR3 extends over 15 amino acids. This clone occurred once. Sequenced input: peripheral blood. This clonotype originated in a woman aged 70-85 years with COVID-19, enrolled during active disease. This chain links TRBV11-2 with TRBJ2-5; 10 bases agree with TRBD1. The CDR3 nucleotides read TGTGCCAGCAGCTCGGACAGGGGGGGTTGGGAGACCCAGTACTTC. This codes for CASSSDRGGWETQYF.